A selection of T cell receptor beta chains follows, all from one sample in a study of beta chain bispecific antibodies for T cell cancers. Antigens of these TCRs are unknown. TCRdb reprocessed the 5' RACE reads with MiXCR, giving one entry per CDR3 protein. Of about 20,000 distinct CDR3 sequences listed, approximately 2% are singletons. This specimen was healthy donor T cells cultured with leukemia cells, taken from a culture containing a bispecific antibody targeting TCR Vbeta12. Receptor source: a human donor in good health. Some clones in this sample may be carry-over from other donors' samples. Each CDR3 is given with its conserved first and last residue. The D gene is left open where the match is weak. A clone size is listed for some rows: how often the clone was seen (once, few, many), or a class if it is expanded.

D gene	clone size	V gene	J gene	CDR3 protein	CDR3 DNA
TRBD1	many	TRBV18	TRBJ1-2	CASSPPEGQGVYGYTF	TGTGCCAGCTCACCACCAGAGGGACAGGGCGTCTATGGCTACACCTTC
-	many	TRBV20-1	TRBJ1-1	CSAIVMNTEAFF	TGCAGTGCTATAGTAATGAACACTGAAGCTTTCTTT
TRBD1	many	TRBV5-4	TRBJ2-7	CASSSGQGTYEQYF	TGTGCCAGCAGCTCGGGACAGGGTACCTACGAGCAGTACTTC
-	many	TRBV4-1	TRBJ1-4	CASSQVTGDEKLFF	TGCGCCAGCAGCCAAGTGACCGGGGACGAAAAACTGTTTTTT
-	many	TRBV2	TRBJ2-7	CASSADRGRSYEQYF	TGTGCCAGCAGTGCTGACCGGGGGCGTTCCTACGAGCAGTACTTC
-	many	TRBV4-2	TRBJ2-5	CASSRRGEGGQETQYF	TGTGCCAGCAGCAGGCGAGGGGAGGGGGGCCAAGAGACCCAGTACTTC
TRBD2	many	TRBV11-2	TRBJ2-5	CASSLGTSGGAPETQYF	TGTGCCAGCAGCTTGGGGACTAGCGGGGGGGCCCCAGAGACCCAGTACTTC
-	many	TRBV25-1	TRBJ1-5	CASSVWGADQPQHF	TGTGCCAGCAGTGTATGGGGGGCCGATCAGCCCCAGCATTTT
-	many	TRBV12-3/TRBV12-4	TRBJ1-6	CASTFGGRSPLHF	TGTGCCAGCACCTTCGGGGGGCGTTCACCCCTCCACTTT
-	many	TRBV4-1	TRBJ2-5	CASSQGLEETQYF	TGCGCCAGCAGCCAAGGGCTAGAAGAGACCCAGTACTTC
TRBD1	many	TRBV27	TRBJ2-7	CASSLGTGGFYEQYF	TGTGCCAGCAGTTTAGGGACAGGGGGTTTCTACGAGCAGTACTTC
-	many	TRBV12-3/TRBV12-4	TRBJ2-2	CASSLGIGELFF	TGTGCCAGCAGTCTGGGCATCGGGGAGCTGTTTTTT
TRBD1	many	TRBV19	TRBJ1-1	CASRETGGLSEAFF	TGTGCCAGTAGAGAGACAGGGGGCCTAAGTGAAGCTTTCTTT
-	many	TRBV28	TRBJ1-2	CASSPSGGGVNNYGYTF	TGTGCCAGCAGTCCGTCAGGCGGGGGAGTAAATAACTATGGCTACACCTTC
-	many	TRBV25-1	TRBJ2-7	CASSDHRPTYEQYF	TGTGCCAGCAGTGATCACCGACCAACCTACGAGCAGTACTTC
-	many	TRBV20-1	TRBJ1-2	CSALPADSYGYTF	TGCAGTGCTCTTCCCGCGGACAGCTATGGCTACACCTTC
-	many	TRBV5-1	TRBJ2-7	CASSLDAHSYEQYF	TGCGCCAGCAGCTTGGATGCGCACAGTTACGAGCAGTACTTC
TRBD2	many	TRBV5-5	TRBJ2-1	CASSLVAGGHNEQFF	TGTGCCAGCAGCTTGGTCGCGGGGGGCCACAATGAGCAGTTCTTC
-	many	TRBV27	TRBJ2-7	CASGTYGKEEQYF	TGTGCCAGCGGAACATACGGTAAAGAAGAGCAGTACTTC
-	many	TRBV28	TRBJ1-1	CASSLASLNTEAFF	TGTGCCAGCAGTTTAGCCAGCCTGAACACTGAAGCTTTCTTT
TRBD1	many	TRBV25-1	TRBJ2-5	CASSEVNADRAKETQYF	TGTGCCAGCAGTGAAGTAAACGCGGACAGGGCTAAAGAGACCCAGTACTTC
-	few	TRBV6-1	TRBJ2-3	CASSEGQADTQYF	TGTGCCAGCAGTGAAGGACAGGCAGATACGCAGTATTTT
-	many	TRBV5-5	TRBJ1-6	CASRLIPGDNSPLHF	TGTGCCAGCAGACTAATTCCTGGGGATAATTCACCCCTCCACTTT
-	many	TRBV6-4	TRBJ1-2	CASSDSHAGDYGYTF	TGTGCCAGCAGTGACTCGCATGCCGGGGACTATGGCTACACCTTC
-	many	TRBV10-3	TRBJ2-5	CAISDQGLGAQETQYF	TGTGCCATCAGTGACCAGGGCCTAGGGGCCCAAGAGACCCAGTACTTC
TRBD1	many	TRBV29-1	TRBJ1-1	CSVPGQREAFF	TGCAGCGTTCCGGGACAGCGTGAAGCTTTCTTT
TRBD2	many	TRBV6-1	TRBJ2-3	CASSEAVAGDGDTQYF	TGTGCCAGCAGTGAAGCGGTAGCGGGGGACGGAGATACGCAGTATTTT
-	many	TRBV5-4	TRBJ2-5	CASSSGTHLSPETQYF	TGTGCCAGCAGTTCAGGGACTCACCTTTCCCCAGAGACCCAGTACTTC
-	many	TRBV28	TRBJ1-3	CASRRSPNGGNTIYF	TGTGCCAGCAGGAGATCCCCGAATGGTGGAAACACCATATATTTT
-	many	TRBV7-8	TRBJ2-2	CASSLLGLATGELFF	TGTGCCAGCAGCTTATTGGGATTAGCCACCGGGGAGCTGTTTTTT
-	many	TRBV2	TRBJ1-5	CASSDRDGYNQPQHF	TGTGCCAGCAGTGACCGGGACGGATACAATCAGCCCCAGCATTTT
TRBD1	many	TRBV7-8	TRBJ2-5	CASSYFEGAGETQYF	TGTGCCAGCAGCTACTTTGAGGGGGCAGGAGAGACCCAGTACTTC
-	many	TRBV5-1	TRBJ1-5	CASSLGRTRGNTQPQHF	TGCGCCAGCAGCTTGGGACGGACTCGCGGGAATACTCAGCCCCAGCATTTT
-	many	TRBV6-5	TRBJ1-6	CASSYSNYLHF	TGTGCCAGCAGTTACTCGAATTACCTCCACTTT
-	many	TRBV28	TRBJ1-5	CASREIAGPQHF	TGTGCCAGCAGGGAAATCGCGGGGCCCCAGCATTTT
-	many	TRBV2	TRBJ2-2	CASSEVGDYTGELFF	TGTGCCAGCAGTGAAGTGGGGGATTACACCGGGGAGCTGTTTTTT
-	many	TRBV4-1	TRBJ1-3	CASSRGGLVLTGNTIYF	TGCGCCAGCAGCCGGGGGGGGTTAGTATTGACTGGAAACACCATATATTTT
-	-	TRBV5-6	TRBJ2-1	CASSLGPQGKTLYEQFF	TGTGCCAGCAGCTTGGGCCCCCAGGGGAAAACCCTCTATGAGCAGTTCTTC
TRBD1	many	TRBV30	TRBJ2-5	CAWGTGTSETQYF	TGTGCCTGGGGGACAGGGACTTCAGAGACCCAGTACTTC
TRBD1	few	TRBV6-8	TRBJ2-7	CASSYLWTGFYEQYF	TGTGCCAGCAGTTACTTATGGACAGGGTTTTACGAGCAGTACTTC
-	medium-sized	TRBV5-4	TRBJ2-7	CASSLGPDNSYEQYF	TGTGCCAGCAGCTTGGGACCAGACAACTCCTACGAGCAGTACTTC
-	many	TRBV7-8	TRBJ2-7	CASSLASSYEQYF	TGTGCCAGCAGCTTAGCGTCATCCTACGAGCAGTACTTC
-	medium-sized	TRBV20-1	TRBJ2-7	CSARPRGGGYYEQYF	TGCAGTGCTAGACCCCGAGGGGGAGGTTATTACGAGCAGTACTTC
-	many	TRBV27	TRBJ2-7	CASSPTRNGYEQYF	TGTGCCAGCAGTCCAACCCGGAACGGATACGAGCAGTACTTC
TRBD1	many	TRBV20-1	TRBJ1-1	CSARQGGMNTEAFF	TGCAGTGCTAGGCAGGGGGGCATGAACACTGAAGCTTTCTTT
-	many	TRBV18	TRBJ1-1	CASSSHRNTEAFF	TGTGCCAGCTCATCTCACAGGAACACTGAAGCTTTCTTT
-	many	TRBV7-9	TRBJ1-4	CASSEYKATNEKLFF	TGTGCCAGCAGCGAATATAAAGCAACTAATGAAAAACTGTTTTTT
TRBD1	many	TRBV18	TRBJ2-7	CASSPRQGAYEQYF	TGTGCCAGCTCACCTAGACAGGGGGCTTACGAGCAGTACTTC
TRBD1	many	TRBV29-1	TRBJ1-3	CSVGQGGNTIYF	TGCAGCGTCGGACAGGGGGGAAACACCATATATTTT